This TCR beta chain was retrieved from a study of cytotoxic CD8 clonotypes in ibrutinib-treated CLL. Whole-study context: Per sample, productive templates averaged approximately 260,000 and productive rearrangements averaged 94,082.

Study findings and constraints: Baseline values of clonality outstripped age-matched healthy donors and followed circulating CD8+ T-cell counts.

With respect to this clone: Antigen: not known.

T cells were sequenced at a targeted depth of 1 in 200,000 to 1 in 1 million. Generated by immunoSEQ multiplex PCR, the TCRdb table keeps only in-frame clones and is missing some. Of 190,000 or so clones listed, 72% were seen once; the top ten hold about an eighth. Trimming removed 7 bases from V and 6 bases from J, with 12 bases in between. The CDR3 covers 13 residues. Germline CDR1 and CDR2: ENHRY and SYGVKD. V gene TRBV10-3 combines with J gene TRBJ2-2; D is uncertain. This TCR derives from a human donor with chronic lymphocytic leukemia. The sample in question was PBMCs, obtained after 24 months of ibrutinib treatment. The CDR3 coding sequence is TGTGCCATCACCCAAAGGGTCCCCGGGGAGCTGTTTTTT. Translated: CAITQRVPGELFF.